Sequencing of this T cell receptor (beta chain) was carried out in a study of T cell repertoires in cytomegalovirus infection. Study-wide context: HLA-B-restricted CMV epitopes that are well studied, plus recently identified HLA-C-restricted ones, were used by the study. It was the public TCR beta signatures that indicated both CMV infection and matching HLA type. Findings and caveats of the study: The cumulative frequency of public TCR beta families distinguished individuals who carried CMV together with the relevant HLA. The response measured ex vivo was dominated by TCR beta clonotypes (HLA-C-restricted and CMV-specific).

From the reads, TCRdb called clonotypes with MiXCR, one entry per CDR3 protein. The sample holds around 300,000 distinct CDR3 sequences, approximately 22% seen once. This clonotype was picked up a small number of times. Its specificity is unknown. Germline V gene lookup returns CDR1 LNHDA and CDR2 SQIVND (reference sequence). Trimming cost V 3 bases and J 6 bases, with 14 bases left between them. This CDR3 is built from 15 residues. Sequenced here: cultured PBMCs, sampled from culture after CMV antigen stimulation. This TCR came from a human donor in good health (CMV status not recorded). Some clones in this sample may be carry-over from other donors' samples. The chain links TRBV19 to TRBJ1-4; D gene uncertain. CDR3 in amino acids: CASSMVGGVDEKLFF. The CDR3 region has the DNA TGTGCCAGTAGTATGGTTGGTGGAGTCGATGAAAAACTGTTTTTT.